This is a list of T cell receptor beta chains from one sample in a study of blood T cells in healthy people across ages. MiXCR, applied by TCRdb to the 5' RACE reads, yields one record per CDR3 protein. The top ten clones hold roughly 10% of a sample with 800,000 to 950,000 distinct CDR3 sequences, roughly 29% of them seen once. In addition, the sample was reused for a study of T cells of mothers and their children.

Sample: blood. The receptors derive from a woman in her thirties or forties in good health. Each CDR3 is given with its conserved first and last residue. A D gene is named only where the DNA matches it firmly. Not every row has a clone size; where given, it reads once, few, many or a size class.

CDR3 protein | CDR3 DNA | clone size | J gene | D gene | V gene
CASGTGGRNTIYF | TGTGCCAGTGGGACAGGTGGTAGAAACACCATATATTTT | - | TRBJ1-3 | TRBD1 | TRBV27
CSASLVDEQFF | TGCAGTGCTAGTTTAGTCGATGAGCAGTTCTTC | - | TRBJ2-1 | - | TRBV20-1
CASSLEPGGSGALSKNIQYF | TGCGCCAGCAGCCTGGAACCAGGGGGCTCCGGGGCGTTGAGCAAAAACATTCAGTACTTC | - | TRBJ2-4 | TRBD1 | TRBV5-1
CSAALGQGGTQPQHF | TGCAGTGCAGCACTGGGACAGGGTGGGACCCAGCCCCAGCATTTT | few | TRBJ1-5 | TRBD1 | TRBV20-1
CASSLEDRSYEQYF | TGCGCCAGCAGCTTGGAGGACCGCTCCTACGAGCAGTACTTC | many | TRBJ2-7 | - | TRBV5-1
CASSRRDSQETQYF | TGCGCCAGCAGCCGTCGGGACAGCCAAGAGACCCAGTACTTC | few | TRBJ2-5 | TRBD1 | TRBV5-1
CGDLQETQYF | TGCGGGGATCTCCAAGAGACCCAGTACTTC | many | TRBJ2-5 | - | TRBV10-3
CASSPGQGTTDTQYF | TGTGCCAGCTCACCGGGACAGGGAACAACAGATACGCAGTATTTT | many | TRBJ2-3 | TRBD1 | TRBV18
CASSDLAVSYNEQFF | TGTGCCAGCAGCGACCTTGCGGTCTCCTACAATGAGCAGTTCTTC | many | TRBJ2-1 | - | TRBV7-3
CASRRTPDSHEQYF | TGTGCCAGCAGACGGACACCGGACAGTCACGAGCAGTACTTC | many | TRBJ2-7 | - | TRBV6-5
CASSPLTLTGFNYGYTF | TGTGCCAGCAGCCCTCTAACCTTGACAGGGTTCAACTATGGCTACACCTTC | few | TRBJ1-2 | TRBD1 | TRBV4-2
CNARDWNTSYEQYF | TGCAATGCTAGAGATTGGAATACTAGCTACGAGCAGTACTTC | - | TRBJ2-7 | - | TRBV20-1
CASSLAGRASGLLGDEQFF | TGCGCCAGCAGCTTGGCCGGCCGGGCTAGCGGACTCCTAGGGGATGAGCAGTTCTTC | many | TRBJ2-1 | TRBD2 | TRBV5-1
CATSWDQTDTQYF | TGTGCCACCAGCTGGGACCAGACAGATACGCAGTATTTT | - | TRBJ2-3 | - | TRBV15
CASSPRDRGDNEQFF | TGCGCCAGCAGCCCCCGGGACAGGGGGGACAATGAGCAGTTCTTC | many | TRBJ2-1 | TRBD1 | TRBV4-3
CSAPFYRDGNQPQHF | TGCAGTGCTCCTTTTTACCGGGACGGCAATCAGCCCCAGCATTTT | - | TRBJ1-5 | - | TRBV20-1
CASSPPGTGNHEQYF | TGTGCCAGCTCACCCCCTGGGACAGGGAACCACGAGCAGTACTTC | many | TRBJ2-7 | TRBD1 | TRBV18
CASSPLGVETGTQYF | TGTGCCAGCAGTCCCTTAGGGGTGGAGACAGGTACGCAGTATTTT | - | TRBJ2-3 | - | TRBV28
CASSPFSGGADTQYF | TGTGCCAGCAGTCCCTTTAGCGGGGGCGCAGATACGCAGTATTTT | many | TRBJ2-3 | TRBD2 | TRBV27
CASSPRTGRYGYTF | TGTGCCAGCAGCCCCAGGACAGGGCGCTATGGTTACACCTTC | few | TRBJ1-2 | TRBD1 | TRBV7-8
CASSATGSITYEQYF | TGCGCCAGCAGCGCCACGGGGTCAATTACCTACGAGCAGTACTTC | few | TRBJ2-7 | - | TRBV5-1
CASSLRAEGRSYEKLFF | TGTGCCAGCAGCTTACGGGCTGAGGGACGATCTTATGAAAAACTGTTTTTT | - | TRBJ1-4 | - | TRBV11-2
CSASTGIKETQFF | TGCAGTGCTTCGACAGGGATAAAAGAGACCCAGTTCTTC | - | TRBJ2-1 | TRBD1 | TRBV20-1
CATSAGHRVSNQPQHF | TGTGCCACCTCAGCAGGGCATCGGGTTAGCAATCAGCCCCAGCATTTT | few | TRBJ1-5 | - | TRBV15
CSATRGAGWEQYF | TGCAGTGCTACTAGGGGGGCTGGTTGGGAGCAGTACTTC | - | TRBJ2-4 | - | TRBV20-1
CASTRRREVWGQYF | TGTGCCAGCACCCGTCGTCGGGAAGTGTGGGGGCAGTACTTC | few | TRBJ2-7 | - | TRBV6-2/TRBV6-3
CASSQTPRGYEQYF | TGTGCCAGCAGCCAAACCCCCAGGGGCTACGAGCAGTACTTC | many | TRBJ2-7 | - | TRBV7-9
CASSLLDRDEQFF | TGTGCCAGCAGCTTACTGGACAGGGATGAGCAGTTCTTC | few | TRBJ2-1 | TRBD1 | TRBV5-8
CSVEDSRDTQYF | TGCAGCGTTGAAGATTCACGAGATACGCAGTATTTT | - | TRBJ2-3 | - | TRBV29-1
CAISEIPGIDTQYF | TGTGCCATCAGTGAAATTCCAGGGATAGATACGCAGTATTTT | many | TRBJ2-3 | - | TRBV10-3
CASSPGAGATNEKLFF | TGCGCCAGCAGTCCGGGGGCTGGGGCAACTAATGAAAAACTGTTTTTT | many | TRBJ1-4 | - | TRBV4-1
CSARGAVSYNEQYF | TGCAGTGCTAGGGGGGCTGTATCGTACAATGAGCAGTACTTC | - | TRBJ2-7 | - | TRBV20-1
CSVEPGLAGDTDTQFF | TGCAGCGTTGAACCGGGACTAGCGGGGGACACAGATACGCAGTTCTTC | - | TRBJ2-1 | TRBD2 | TRBV29-1
CSVSAWGSTNEKLFF | TGCAGCGTTTCGGCGTGGGGATCAACTAATGAAAAACTGTTTTTT | - | TRBJ1-4 | - | TRBV29-1
CASIKNGGTLYGYTF | TGTGCCAGCATCAAAAACGGGGGTACCCTCTATGGCTACACCTTC | many | TRBJ1-2 | - | TRBV6-6
CASSFPPQNTEAFF | TGTGCCAGCAGTTTCCCACCTCAGAACACTGAAGCTTTCTTT | - | TRBJ1-1 | - | TRBV28
CASSFRLAGEGEQYF | TGTGCCAGCAGCTTCCGACTAGCGGGAGAAGGAGAGCAGTACTTC | - | TRBJ2-7 | TRBD2 | TRBV7-2
CATSRDRATGAFF | TGTGCCACCAGCAGAGATCGAGCGACCGGGGCTTTCTTT | - | TRBJ1-1 | - | TRBV15
CASSLNPRTSGGNEQYF | TGTGCCAGCAGCTTAAACCCAAGGACTAGCGGGGGCAATGAGCAGTACTTC | few | TRBJ2-7 | TRBD2 | TRBV7-3
CASGLGLNTEAFF | TGTGCCAGCGGCCTGGGATTAAACACTGAAGCTTTCTTT | - | TRBJ1-1 | - | TRBV5-8
CASRGTGEAFF | TGTGCCAGCAGAGGGACAGGTGAAGCTTTCTTT | many | TRBJ1-1 | TRBD1 | TRBV5-8
CAWMSEANEKLFF | TGTGCCTGGATGTCGGAGGCTAATGAAAAACTGTTTTTT | - | TRBJ1-4 | - | TRBV30
CASSQAGETYEQYF | TGTGCCAGCAGCCAAGCCGGGGAGACCTACGAGCAGTACTTC | - | TRBJ2-7 | - | TRBV3-1
CASSLQSGAPYEQYF | TGTGCCAGCAGCTTACAATCGGGTGCACCCTACGAGCAGTACTTC | many | TRBJ2-7 | - | TRBV7-9
CASSSGETETQYF | TGTGCCAGTAGTAGCGGGGAGACGGAGACCCAGTACTTC | - | TRBJ2-5 | - | TRBV19
CASTPGQEVTEAFF | TGTGCCAGCACCCCCGGGCAGGAGGTTACTGAAGCTTTCTTT | - | TRBJ1-1 | - | TRBV5-4
CASSLGWLADEQFF | TGTGCCAGCAGCTTAGGTTGGCTAGCCGATGAGCAGTTCTTC | - | TRBJ2-1 | - | TRBV7-2
CAWSEWGDPQHF | TGTGCCTGGAGTGAGTGGGGGGACCCCCAGCATTTT | - | TRBJ1-5 | - | TRBV30
CSVSPGTGNTEAFF | TGCAGCGTCTCGCCCGGGACGGGGAACACTGAAGCTTTCTTT | few | TRBJ1-1 | - | TRBV29-1